A single T cell receptor (beta chain) is shown here with its context. Its specificity is not known. This sample is part of a study of cytotoxic CD8 clonotypes in ibrutinib-treated CLL. This CDR3 region has 16 residues. Losses at the gene ends were 0 bases for V and 4 bases for J; bases not matched to a gene: 9. Germline V gene data show CDR1 as SGHRS and CDR2 as YFSETQ. Findings of the study overall: Sampling of sustained-remission and progressing patients occurred at differing times.

TCRdb's table, derived via immunoSEQ multiplex PCR, lists solely in-frame clones and lacks some. The sample carries 150,000 or so clones, 79% recorded once. The specimen comprised PBMCs, sampled after 12 months of ibrutinib treatment. The V gene is TRBV5-1, the J gene TRBJ2-5; 7 bases line up with TRBD2. The sequence was collected from a human donor with chronic lymphocytic leukemia. The CDR3 protein is CASSLVTSWERETQYF. The CDR3 region has the DNA TGCGCCAGCAGCTTGGTGACTAGCTGGGAGAGAGAGACCCAGTACTTC. Full variable domain (missing parts from reference TRBV5-1 and TRBJ2-5): KAGVTQTPRYLIKTRGQQVTLSCSPISGHRSVSWYQQTPGQGLQFLFEYFSETQRNKGNFPGRFSGRQFSNSRSEMNVSTLELGDSALYLCASSLVTSWERETQYFGPGTRLLVL.